The rows below give T cell receptor beta chains drawn from one sample of a study of shared clonotypes between healthy human individuals. Assay used: immunoSEQ multiplex PCR; TCRdb lists only in-frame clones, some missing. The data show approximately 810,000 clones, with 85% to 95% seen just once and around 24% held by the top ten. Sequences were obtained from naive CD8+ T cells sorted from blood. The receptors stem from a man between 25 and 39 years old in good health. Both conserved end residues are part of each CDR3. The D gene is left open where the match is weak. Clone size is not always given. Where it is, it says once, few, many or a class for expanded clones.

v_call	d_call	clone_size	j_call	cdr3_aa	cdr3_nt
TRBV5-4	-	-	TRBJ1-2	CASSYHPGDTYGYTF	TGTGCCAGCAGCTACCACCCGGGAGACACCTATGGCTACACCTTC
TRBV9	-	-	TRBJ1-4	CASSVAGHSNEKLFF	TGTGCCAGCAGCGTAGCCGGACACTCTAATGAAAAACTGTTTTTT
TRBV11-1	-	-	TRBJ2-1	CASSLTAYNEQFF	TGTGCCAGCAGCTTGACTGCCTACAATGAGCAGTTCTTC
TRBV6-5	TRBD2	-	TRBJ2-1	CASSFAGDYNEQFF	TGTGCCAGCAGTTTTGCGGGGGACTACAATGAGCAGTTCTTC
TRBV4-3	TRBD2	once	TRBJ2-1	CASSKVGLAGPSSYNEQFF	TGCGCCAGCAGCAAAGTCGGACTAGCGGGACCCTCATCCTACAATGAGCAGTTCTTC
TRBV4-3	TRBD1	-	TRBJ2-2	CASSQGRGQVTGELFF	TGCGCCAGCAGCCAAGGAAGGGGGCAGGTCACCGGGGAGCTGTTTTTT
TRBV25-1	-	-	TRBJ1-5	CASSAQGERQPQHF	TGTGCCAGCAGTGCCCAGGGTGAGAGGCAGCCCCAGCATTTT
TRBV27	-	once	TRBJ1-2	CASSFGPNYGYTF	TGTGCCAGCAGCTTCGGGCCGAACTATGGCTACACCTTC
TRBV27	-	-	TRBJ2-7	CASSFGRPYEQYF	TGTGCCAGCAGTTTCGGCAGACCGTATGAGCAGTACTTC
TRBV29-1	-	-	TRBJ2-2	CSVEQGNTGELFF	TGCAGCGTTGAACAGGGGAACACCGGGGAGCTGTTTTTT
TRBV29-1	TRBD2	-	TRBJ2-1	CSVEGTSGRYNEQFF	TGCAGCGTTGAAGGGACTAGCGGGAGGTACAATGAGCAGTTCTTC
TRBV27	-	-	TRBJ1-5	CASSFWGNQPQHF	TGTGCCAGCAGTTTTTGGGGAAACCAGCCCCAGCATTTT
TRBV29-1	-	-	TRBJ1-1	CSVTANKGIEAFF	TGCAGCGTTACAGCGAACAAGGGTATTGAAGCTTTCTTT
TRBV15	-	once	TRBJ2-7	CATCEGGSHEQYF	TGTGCCACCTGCGAGGGGGGCAGCCACGAGCAGTACTTC
TRBV27	-	once	TRBJ1-2	CASSSHTGLGGYTF	TGTGCCAGCAGTTCCCACACAGGGTTAGGTGGCTACACCTTC
TRBV5-1	TRBD1	-	TRBJ2-7	CASEETPGDRTEQYF	TGCGCCAGCGAAGAGACCCCCGGGGACAGGACGGAGCAGTACTTC
TRBV7-9	-	-	TRBJ2-7	CASSLAGAVYEQYF	TGTGCCAGCAGCTTAGCGGGAGCGGTCTACGAGCAGTACTTC
TRBV6-6	TRBD1	-	TRBJ1-1	CASRTGGTEAFF	TGTGCCAGCAGAACAGGGGGCACTGAAGCTTTCTTT
TRBV4-1	TRBD2	-	TRBJ2-2	CASSHGREGNTGELFF	TGCGCCAGCAGCCATGGGCGGGAGGGTAACACCGGGGAGCTGTTTTTT
TRBV7-9	TRBD2	-	TRBJ2-1	CASSFGTSAYNEQFF	TGTGCCAGCAGCTTCGGGACTAGCGCCTACAATGAGCAGTTCTTC
TRBV4-1	TRBD1	few	TRBJ2-1	CASSQVSAGTGYNEQFF	TGCGCCAGCAGCCAAGTCTCCGCCGGGACAGGGTACAATGAGCAGTTCTTC
TRBV27	TRBD2	-	TRBJ2-2	CASSFGSGSWELFF	TGTGCCAGCAGTTTCGGTAGCGGGAGCTGGGAGCTGTTTTTT
TRBV7-9	TRBD2	-	TRBJ2-1	CASSLGLAGSIEQFF	TGTGCCAGCAGCTTAGGACTAGCTGGGAGTATTGAGCAGTTCTTC
TRBV28	-	-	TRBJ1-2	CASSLGRGYTF	TGTGCCAGCAGTTTAGGGCGTGGCTACACCTTC
TRBV6-5	-	-	TRBJ2-3	CASSYFLASSTDTQYF	TGTGCCAGCAGTTACTTCCTAGCGTCTAGCACAGATACGCAGTATTTT
TRBV6-1	-	-	TRBJ1-5	CASSEDGYGNQPQHF	TGTGCCAGCAGTGAAGACGGGTATGGCAATCAGCCCCAGCATTTT
TRBV27	TRBD2	-	TRBJ2-1	CASSLTAGGINEQFF	TGTGCCAGCAGTTTAACAGCGGGAGGCATCAATGAGCAGTTCTTC
TRBV4-1	-	once	TRBJ2-1	CASSQAKSSYNEQFF	TGCGCCAGCAGCCAGGCTAAGAGCTCCTACAATGAGCAGTTCTTC
TRBV13	TRBD2	-	TRBJ2-2	CASSPGLAGGPGELFF	TGTGCCAGCAGCCCTGGACTAGCGGGAGGACCCGGGGAGCTGTTTTTT
TRBV28	-	-	TRBJ2-2	CASSFDGELFF	TGTGCCAGCAGTTTTGACGGGGAGCTGTTTTTT
TRBV6-5	TRBD2	-	TRBJ2-3	CASCGRAVQGDTQYF	TGTGCCAGTTGCGGGAGGGCCGTCCAAGGAGATACGCAGTATTTT
TRBV19	-	-	TRBJ2-2	CASQESGGELFF	TGTGCCAGTCAGGAATCAGGCGGGGAGCTGTTTTTT
TRBV7-9	-	-	TRBJ1-4	CASSSPGRDEKLFF	TGTGCCAGCAGCTCACCGGGACGAGATGAAAAACTGTTTTTT
TRBV7-8	-	once	TRBJ2-7	CASSLPDGFYEQYF	TGTGCCAGCAGCTTGCCGGACGGCTTCTACGAGCAGTACTTC
TRBV19	TRBD1	-	TRBJ2-7	CASSSRSGGSYEQYF	TGTGCCAGTAGCTCAAGGTCAGGGGGCTCCTACGAGCAGTACTTC
TRBV4-1	-	-	TRBJ1-5	CASSQDGTVSNQPQHF	TGCGCCAGCAGCCAGGATGGGACGGTTAGCAATCAGCCCCAGCATTTT
TRBV4-1	-	-	TRBJ2-7	CASSQDFRGAYEQYF	TGCGCCAGCAGCCAAGATTTCAGGGGGGCCTACGAGCAGTACTTC
TRBV5-1	-	-	TRBJ2-7	CASTAGTGTYEQYF	TGCGCCAGCACCGCGGGGACGGGGACCTACGAGCAGTACTTC
TRBV10-2	-	-	TRBJ1-1	CASSYRRETEAFF	TGCGCCAGCAGTTACAGGAGGGAGACTGAAGCTTTCTTT
TRBV28	TRBD2	-	TRBJ2-4	CASSRLAGINIQYF	TGTGCCAGCAGTCGACTAGCGGGAATAAACATTCAGTACTTC
TRBV4-1	TRBD1	-	TRBJ2-7	CASSPDRGRYEQYF	TGCGCCAGCAGCCCCGACAGGGGGCGGTACGAGCAGTACTTC
TRBV29-1	TRBD1	-	TRBJ2-7	CSVGRQGGTYEQYF	TGCAGCGTCGGTAGACAGGGGGGCACCTACGAGCAGTACTTC
TRBV6-1	-	-	TRBJ2-5	CASSGPQGRLEETQYF	TGTGCCAGCAGTGGGCCCCAGGGGCGGCTGGAAGAGACCCAGTACTTC
TRBV7-9	-	-	TRBJ2-7	CASSLPSGIGYEQYF	TGTGCCAGCAGCTTACCTTCGGGAATCGGCTACGAGCAGTACTTC
TRBV9	-	-	TRBJ1-2	CASSSSTGRTYGYTF	TGTGCCAGCAGCTCGAGTACGGGACGGACCTATGGCTACACCTTC
TRBV7-6	-	-	TRBJ2-5	CASSQSLRETQYF	TGTGCCAGCAGCCAGAGCCTTAGAGAGACCCAGTACTTC
TRBV7-9	TRBD1	-	TRBJ1-6	CASSSTTIERDRGNSPLHF	TGTGCCAGCAGCTCTACAACTATTGAGCGGGACAGGGGCAATTCACCCCTCCACTTT
TRBV15	-	-	TRBJ2-3	CATSSGWDDTQYF	TGTGCCACCAGCAGTGGATGGGACGATACGCAGTATTTT
TRBV27	-	-	TRBJ1-3	CASSSGGPQHTIYF	TGTGCCAGCAGTTCTGGTGGCCCCCAGCACACCATATATTTT
TRBV5-1	-	-	TRBJ2-7	CASSLGRRDTLGQYF	TGCGCCAGCAGCTTGGGGCGGAGGGACACCCTAGGGCAGTACTTC
TRBV11-3	-	-	TRBJ2-1	CASSLPREPLVSEQFF	TGTGCCAGCAGCTTACCGCGGGAACCCCTCGTCAGTGAGCAGTTCTTC
TRBV4-3	-	-	TRBJ2-6	CASSQEENLSGANVLTF	TGCGCCAGCAGCCAAGAAGAAAACCTCTCTGGGGCCAACGTCCTGACTTTC
TRBV6-1	-	-	TRBJ2-7	CASSEGGYEQYF	TGTGCCAGCAGTGAGGGCGGATACGAGCAGTACTTC
TRBV29-1	-	-	TRBJ2-2	CSLLRGVGELFF	TGCAGTCTATTAAGGGGGGTCGGGGAGCTGTTTTTT
TRBV27	-	-	TRBJ2-7	CASSSPLAGALYEQYF	TGTGCCAGCAGTTCCCCCCTTGCAGGAGCTTTGTACGAGCAGTACTTC
TRBV10-3	TRBD2	-	TRBJ2-3	CAIGVGLAGDVVADTQYF	TGTGCCATCGGGGTTGGACTAGCGGGAGACGTGGTCGCAGATACGCAGTATTTT
TRBV28	TRBD2	-	TRBJ2-5	CATEGLAGEETQYF	TGTGCCACCGAGGGACTAGCGGGAGAAGAGACCCAGTACTTC